Each of the 20 T cell receptor beta chains below was sequenced from the same sample in a study of CD8 T cells in Susac syndrome. It was with random hexamers that about 0.45 to 1 ug RNA was reverse transcribed. From the immunoSEQ multiplex PCR reads, TCRdb called clonotypes with MiXCR, one entry per CDR3 protein. The sample lists 200,000 to 250,000 distinct CDR3 sequences; approximately 95% were seen once. Sequenced material: CD4+ T cells from PBMCs. The receptor set was obtained from a human donor with multiple sclerosis.

V gene TRBV27 combines with J gene TRBJ1-2; D is perhaps TRBD1 (6 bases). V was shortened by 6 bases and J by 8 bases, with 19 bases between the two germline ends. This CDR3 is 14 amino acids long. CDR1 MNHEY and CDR2 SMNVEV come from the germline V gene (reference sequence). CDR3 coding DNA: TGTGCCAGCAGGGTAAACAGGGTGATCGGCGGCTACACCTTC. Protein: CASRVNRVIGGYTF.

In its sample, this clonotype was seen once. This chain uses TRBV20-1 with TRBJ2-1; 7 nucleotides match TRBD2. CDR1 and CDR2 (germline): DFQATT, SNEGSKA (reference sequence). Losses at the gene ends were 3 bases for V and 5 bases for J; bases not matched to a gene: 10. The CDR3 covers 15 residues. In nucleotides, the CDR3 is TGCAGTGCTAGTGGGCTAGCGGACCCTGACAATGAGCAGTTCTTC. The encoded protein is CSASGLADPDNEQFF.

The chain has TRBV29-1 and TRBJ2-3; 8 nucleotides align to TRBD2. The length of the CDR3 is 14 residues. Germline V lookup: CDR1 SQVTM, CDR2 ANQGSEA. V lost 7 bases to trimming and J lost 5 bases; unmatched junction nucleotides: 11. CDR3 residues: CSASGGKGGDTQYF. CDR3 in DNA: TGCAGCGCCTCGGGGGGGAAGGGTGGAGATACGCAGTATTTT.

V gene TRBV14 combines with J gene TRBJ2-5; a weak D match, TRBD1 (6 bases). Germline CDR1 reads SGHDN; CDR2 reads FVKESK. V was shortened by 1 base and J by 2 bases, with 17 bases between the two germline ends. The length of the CDR3 is 17 residues. The CDR3 region has the DNA TGTGCCAGCAGCCAAGGCCCACAGGGATCGGTTCAAGAGACCCAGTACTTC. Residues: CASSQGPQGSVQETQYF. The full variable domain, rest sourced from reference TRBV14 and TRBJ2-5, is EAGVTQFPSHSVIEKGQTVTLRCDPISGHDNLYWYRRVMGKEIKFLLHFVKESKQDESGMPNNRFLAERTGGTYSTLKVQPAELEDSGVYFCASSQGPQGSVQETQYFGPGTRLLVL.

The chain employs TRBV27 and TRBJ2-7, with D perhaps being TRBD1 or TRBD2 (5 bases each). The V gene's germline CDR1 is MNHEY and CDR2 SMNVEV (reference sequence). Between the trimmed V and J ends, which lost 6 bases and 4 bases, there was a span of 10 bases. The CDR3 has 12 residues. The chain's CDR3 is CASSHGGYEQYF. Written as DNA, the CDR3 is TGTGCCAGCAGCCATGGGGGTTACGAGCAGTACTTC.

J is TRBJ2-2 and V is TRBV5-1; D remains unclear. Per germline, CDR1 SGHRS and CDR2 YFSETQ. CDR3 length: 14 residues. The ends were cut back, 5 bases at V and 5 bases at J, with 13 bases in the middle. Written as DNA, the CDR3 is TGCGCCAGCAGGCCAGACTTAAGGACCGGGGAGCTGTTTTTT. Protein sequence: CASRPDLRTGELFF.

This chain connects TRBV29-1 to TRBJ1-1; 7 bases map to TRBD1. This CDR3 is 11 amino acids long. Germline loops: CDR1 SQVTM, CDR2 ANQGSEA. Trimming at V came to 7 bases and at J to 10 bases, leaving 9 bases not matched to a gene. The CDR3 nucleotides are TGCAGCGGGAGGGAGGGGGCGGCAGCTTTCTTT. Its protein is CSGREGAAAFF.

This clonotype was seen once. The chain is built from TRBV15 and TRBJ1-4; D unclear. CDR3 length equals 16 residues. The ends were cut back, 0 bases at V and 2 bases at J, with 10 bases in the middle. CDR1 and CDR2 (germline): LNHNV, YYDKDF (reference sequence). The CDR3 spells CATSRDGRPTNEKLFF. The CDR3 nucleotides read TGTGCCACCAGCAGAGATGGGAGGCCGACTAATGAAAAACTGTTTTTT. Complete variable domain (other parts from reference TRBV15 and TRBJ1-4): DAMVIQNPRYQVTQFGKPVTLSCSQTLNHNVMYWYQQKSSQAPKLLFHYYDKDFNNEADTPDNFQSRRPNTSFCFLDIRSPGLGDTAMYLCATSRDGRPTNEKLFFGSGTQLSVL.

This clonotype appeared once. The gene calls are TRBV7-9 and TRBJ2-4, with D possibly being TRBD1 or TRBD2 (5 bases each). The CDR3 sequence is 14 residues long. Germline V gives CDR1 SEHNR, CDR2 FQNEAQ (reference sequence). V lost 0 bases and J lost 7, with 10 bases in between. CDR3 in DNA: TGTGCCAGCAGCTTAGCCCTTTGGGGGAACATTCAGTACTTC. Its translation: CASSLALWGNIQYF.

The chain uses TRBV6-5 and TRBJ2-3; D is possibly TRBD1 (5 bases). Germline CDR1 and CDR2: MNHEY and SVGAGI. The CDR3 length is 14 residues. The V and J ends lost 2 bases and 3 bases respectively, with 9 bases between them. The DNA of the CDR3 is TGTGCCAGCAGTTACGACCAGGGAACAGATACGCAGTATTTT. Its translation is CASSYDQGTDTQYF.

Worth noting for this clonotype: An end of the junction does not agree with germline; a read error may underlie this. This chain uses TRBV29-1 with TRBJ2-1; D unclear. Germline V CDR1 and CDR2: SQVTM, ANQGSEA. The CDR3 runs 8 residues. The CDR3, as DNA: TGCAGCGTTGATTCACGGATCTTC. Protein: CSVDSRIF.

This chain connects TRBV7-8 to TRBJ1-5; D remains ambiguous. CDR1 SGHVS and CDR2 FQNEAQ come from the germline V gene. This CDR3 has 13 residues. Trimming pared 1 base from V and 5 bases from J, leaving 6 bases between. CDR3 region: CASSLVADQPQHF. CDR3 nucleotides: TGTGCCAGCAGCTTAGTTGCGGATCAGCCCCAGCATTTT.

This chain connects TRBV5-1 to TRBJ2-3; tentative D call: TRBD1 (5 bases). V dropped 0 bases and J dropped 4 bases, with 12 bases sitting between them. The CDR3 spans 15 residues. Germline CDR1 is SGHRS and CDR2 is YFSETQ. The CDR3 spells CASSLERGSADTQYF. DNA of the CDR3: TGCGCCAGCAGCTTGGAAAGGGGTTCTGCAGATACGCAGTATTTT.

The chain links TRBV29-1 to TRBJ1-5; TRBD1 is a possible D gene (5 bases). Germline V gives CDR1 SQVTM, CDR2 ANQGSEA. The CDR3 covers 15 residues. V lost 6 bases and J lost 2, with 17 bases in between. CDR3 in amino acids: CSVREGPGGNQPQHF. The CDR3 DNA is TGCAGCGTCCGGGAGGGGCCGGGGGGCAATCAGCCCCAGCATTTT.

The chain joins TRBV29-1 to TRBJ1-2; 8 positions agree with TRBD1. Per the germline V gene, CDR1 is SQVTM and CDR2 is ANQGSEA. The V and J ends lost 7 bases and 8 bases, in that order; junction bases with no gene match: 15. The CDR3 is 14 residues long. This CDR3 reads CSAPSQAGQGGYTF. CDR3 nucleotide sequence: TGCAGCGCCCCTTCTCAAGCCGGACAGGGAGGCTACACCTTC.

The chain is built from TRBV25-1 and TRBJ1-2; maybe TRBD1 (5 bases). The CDR3 has 14 residues. The V and J ends lost 4 bases and 4 bases respectively, with 13 bases between them. The germline V gene has CDR1 MGHDK and CDR2 SYGVNS. The CDR3 nucleotides read TGTGCCAGCAGTGCCCGGGGGGGGAGCTATGGCTACACCTTC. The encoded protein is CASSARGGSYGYTF.

The V call is TRBV20-1, the J call TRBJ1-5; possible D gene TRBD1, 6 bases. The V gene lost 7 bases and the J gene lost 4 bases, with 17 bases spanning the gap. The CDR3 contains 14 residues. Germline lookup yields CDR1 DFQATT and CDR2 SNEGSKA (reference sequence). Here the CDR3 DNA reads TGCAGTGTTCAGGGGCCAATATCGAATCAGCCCCAGCATTTT. Protein: CSVQGPISNQPQHF.

The sample holds a few counts of this clonotype. V gene TRBV11-1 combines with J gene TRBJ1-5, with TRBD1 identical over 7 bases. The CDR3 covers 15 residues. V was clipped by 1 base and J by 2 bases; unmatched bases: 2. Germline V gene lookup returns CDR1 SGHAT and CDR2 FQDESV (reference sequence). CDR3 region: CASSLGQGGNQPQHF. CDR3 sequence (DNA): TGTGCCAGCAGCTTAGGACAGGGCGGCAATCAGCCCCAGCATTTT.

The V call is TRBV7-9, the J call TRBJ1-1; 7 bases agree with TRBD1. The CDR3 is 13 residues long. Looked up from germline, CDR1 is SEHNR and CDR2 is FQNEAQ (reference sequence). V was pared by 9 bases and J by 5 bases, with 9 bases of the junction left unmatched. The CDR3 DNA sequence: TGTGCCAGTACATTAGGGGGCCGTACTGAAGCTTTCTTT. Translated, it gives CASTLGGRTEAFF.

The chain carries TRBV20-1 and TRBJ2-5; D possibly matches TRBD1 or TRBD2 (7 bases each). From germline, CDR1 is DFQATT and CDR2 SNEGSKA (reference sequence). Trimming shortened V by 5 bases and J by 2 bases, and 18 bases separated the two germline ends. This CDR3 region has 15 residues. The DNA for the CDR3 is TGCAGTGCTTGGCCAGGGGGAGCGGGGCAAGAGACCCAGTACTTC. This sequence encodes CSAWPGGAGQETQYF.